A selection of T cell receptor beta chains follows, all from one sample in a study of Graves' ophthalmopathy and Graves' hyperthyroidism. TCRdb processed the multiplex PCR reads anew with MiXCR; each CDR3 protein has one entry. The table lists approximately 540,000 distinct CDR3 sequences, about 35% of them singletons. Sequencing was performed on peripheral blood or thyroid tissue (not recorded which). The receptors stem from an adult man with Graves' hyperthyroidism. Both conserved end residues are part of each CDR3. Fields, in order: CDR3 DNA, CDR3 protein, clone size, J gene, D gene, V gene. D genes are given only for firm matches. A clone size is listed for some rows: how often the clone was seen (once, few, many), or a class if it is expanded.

TGTGCCACCAGTGATCCCAGAAACACCGGGGAGCTGTTTTTT CATSDPRNTGELFF NA TRBJ2-2 NA TRBV24-1
TGTGCCACCAGTGAGTTGCCCGGGGAGCTGTTTTTT CATSELPGELFF NA TRBJ2-2 NA TRBV24-1
TGTGCCAGCAGAGTGGGACAGGGGGGCAATCAGCCCCAGCATTTT CASRVGQGGNQPQHF many TRBJ1-5 TRBD1 TRBV6-1
TGTGCCATCAGTGAATTGGGGATTACTGAAGCTTTCTTT CAISELGITEAFF many TRBJ1-1 NA TRBV10-3
TGTGCCAGCCATGGGGTAGGGGGCCAAGAGACCCAGTACTTC CASHGVGGQETQYF many TRBJ2-5 NA TRBV6-6
TGCGCCAGCAGCCACCCGGCAGGACGGGAGATGAGCTACACCTTC CASSHPAGREMSYTF many TRBJ1-2 NA TRBV4-1
TGTGCCAGCAGCTTAAGCGGGGGGCAATTAGATACGCAGTATTTT CASSLSGGQLDTQYF NA TRBJ2-3 TRBD2 TRBV7-6
TGCAGTGCTAGAGATGGTAGTTTGAACACTGAAGCTTTCTTT CSARDGSLNTEAFF many TRBJ1-1 NA TRBV20-1
TGTGCCAGCAGCTTATTGGCCAGGACCGCCACTGAAGCTTTCTTT CASSLLARTATEAFF many TRBJ1-1 NA TRBV7-2
TGTGCCAGCAGTTTACGGCACTATGGCTACACCTTC CASSLRHYGYTF many TRBJ1-2 NA TRBV28
TGTGCCACCAGCAGAGGGGACAGGGGGGCCGAGCAGTACTTC CATSRGDRGAEQYF many TRBJ2-7 TRBD1 TRBV15
TGCAGTGCTAGAGAACAGGGGGCGAACGAAGGCTACACCTTC CSAREQGANEGYTF many TRBJ1-2 TRBD1 TRBV20-1
TGCAGCAGTGGACTAGCGGGGAACACCGGGGAGCTGTTTTTT CSSGLAGNTGELFF NA TRBJ2-2 TRBD2 TRBV29-1
TGTGCCAGTAGTAAGGACAGCGTCTCACCCCTCCACTTT CASSKDSVSPLHF NA TRBJ1-6 NA TRBV19
TGTGCCAGCACTCCCGGGACAGGGTTTAGTAATACCCAGTACTTC CASTPGTGFSNTQYF NA TRBJ2-5 TRBD1 TRBV28
TGTGCCAGCAGCTTAGAAATGGGACGGAGTAATGAAGAACTGTTTTTT CASSLEMGRSNEELFF NA TRBJ1-4 NA TRBV7-2
TGTGCCAGCAGCTTAGTAGAGACAGACAATGAGCAGTACTTC CASSLVETDNEQYF NA TRBJ2-7 NA TRBV7-6
TGTGCCAGTAACAGGGTTAGATACACCGGGGAGCTGTTTTTT CASNRVRYTGELFF NA TRBJ2-2 NA TRBV5-6
TGTGCCAGCAGCGTAGCGGGCAGGGGTAATGAAAAACTGTTTTTT CASSVAGRGNEKLFF NA TRBJ1-4 NA TRBV9
TGCAGCGTTGAGGGGACAGGGAGGGCTGAAGCTTTCTTT CSVEGTGRAEAFF NA TRBJ1-1 TRBD1 TRBV29-1
TGTGCCAGCAGTGAAAACCCCCCGGGACAGGGGGCTTCTCTCTATGAAAAACTGTTTTTT CASSENPPGQGASLYEKLFF few TRBJ1-4 TRBD1 TRBV2
TGTGCCAGCAGCTTAGCATCCGGGACAGGGTATTCCTACGAGCAGTACTTC CASSLASGTGYSYEQYF NA TRBJ2-7 TRBD1 TRBV7-9